The 11 T cell receptor beta chains given below trace back to one sample, sequenced in a study of long-term antiretroviral therapy in people with HIV. The authors ran the immunoSEQ assay, v3.0, at survey level. The repertoire was sequenced with immunoSEQ multiplex PCR; TCRdb's copy has only in-frame clones and lacks some. The sample has almost 30,000 clones, about 90% seen once. The source material was unsorted PBMCs, sampled 3.2 years before starting antiretroviral therapy. Receptors originate from a man aged 45-65 years with HIV.

This chain connects TRBV7-3 to TRBJ2-1, with D perhaps matching TRBD2 (6 bases). The germline V gene has CDR1 SGHTA and CDR2 FQGTGA. V was cut by 2 bases and J by 5 bases, with 13 bases left in between. This CDR3 region has 15 residues. Here the CDR3 reads CASSLPGEGDNEQFF. CDR3 DNA: TGTGCCAGCAGCTTACCGGGAGAAGGAGACAATGAGCAGTTCTTC.

The J gene is TRBJ2-2, the V gene TRBV10-1; TRBD1 is a possible D gene (6 bases). The germline V gene has CDR1 WNHNN and CDR2 SYGVQD (reference sequence). V shed 5 bases and J shed 6 bases, with 13 bases lying between them. The CDR3 has 14 amino acids. The CDR3 loop is CASSSRSGAGELFF. The CDR3 bases are TGCGCCAGCAGTTCCCGATCAGGGGCCGGGGAGCTGTTTTTT.

The chain carries TRBV19 and TRBJ2-7; D perhaps matches TRBD1 (5 bases). The CDR3 runs 13 residues. V lost 2 bases to trimming and J lost 6 bases, with 11 bases between them. Looked up from germline, CDR1 is LNHDA and CDR2 is SQIVND (reference sequence). The chain's CDR3 is CASSIIPGIEQYF. In DNA, the CDR3 is TGTGCCAGTAGTATAATCCCAGGGATCGAGCAGTACTTC.

The J gene is TRBJ2-2, the V gene TRBV18, with 10 bases lining up with TRBD2. Germline CDR1 and CDR2: KGHSH and LQKENI. V shed 2 bases, J shed 3 bases, and the junction held 6 bases outside the gene matches. There are 17 residues in the CDR3. The DNA for the CDR3 is TGTGCCAGCTCACCAAATCTAGCGGGAGTTGACACCGGGGAGCTGTTTTTT. Residues: CASSPNLAGVDTGELFF.

This clone was found once. The gene calls are TRBV18 and TRBJ2-2; TRBD1 might be the D (6 bases). Germline assignment: CDR1 KGHSH and CDR2 LQKENI. CDR3 length: 15 amino acids. The V gene lost 3 bases and the J gene lost 5 bases, with 13 bases spanning the gap. DNA for the CDR3: TGTGCCAGCTCACCGCCGGGACAAAGGACCGGGGAGCTGTTTTTT. Translation gives CASSPPGQRTGELFF.

This chain uses TRBV4-1 with TRBJ2-5; 7 bases match TRBD1. Trimming at V came to 3 bases and at J to 4 bases, leaving 8 bases not matched to a gene. The CDR3 consists of 15 residues. Germline lookup yields CDR1 MGHRA and CDR2 YSYEKL. The DNA for the CDR3 is TGCGCCAGCAGCCAGGGGCAGGGGGTACCAGAGACCCAGTACTTC. It codes for CASSQGQGVPETQYF.

The sample holds one count of this clone. This rearrangement joins TRBV5-4 to TRBJ2-4; D possibly uses TRBD1 or TRBD2 (5 bases each). Germline values: CDR1 SGHNT, CDR2 YYREEE (reference sequence). The V end was cut by 1 base, the J end by 7 bases, with 12 bases between. This CDR3 is built from 14 residues. The CDR3 spells CASSLYGRDNIQYF. CDR3 sequence (DNA): TGTGCCAGCAGCTTGTATGGCAGGGACAACATTCAGTACTTC.

V gene TRBV4-1 combines with J gene TRBJ2-5; D perhaps matches TRBD2 (6 bases). Trimming cost V 0 bases and J 7 bases, with 12 bases left between them. Per germline, CDR1 MGHRA and CDR2 YSYEKL. This CDR3 spans 14 amino acids. The CDR3 DNA reads TGCGCCAGCAGCCAAGAGAGCGGGCCCCCGACCCAGTACTTC. Its protein is CASSQESGPPTQYF.

The J gene is TRBJ1-1, the V gene TRBV29-1; 7 nucleotides line up with TRBD1. With V trimmed by 5 bases and J by 8 bases, 8 bases remained unmatched. The CDR3 is made up of 12 amino acids. The germline V gene has CDR1 SQVTM and CDR2 ANQGSEA. The CDR3 loop reads CSVYPGTDEAFF. CDR3 nucleotide sequence: TGCAGCGTTTATCCCGGGACAGACGAAGCTTTCTTT.

The chain links TRBV29-1 to TRBJ2-7, with a weak D call TRBD1 (5 bases). V was shortened by 4 bases and J by 6 bases, with 19 bases between the two germline ends. This CDR3 is built from 14 residues. CDR1 SQVTM and CDR2 ANQGSEA come from the germline V gene. CDR3 bases: TGCAGCGTTGTTAATCTAGTGGGTACAGGCGAGCAGTACTTC. Translated: CSVVNLVGTGEQYF.

The V call is TRBV5-1, the J call TRBJ1-2; D gene uncertain. The germline V gene has CDR1 SGHRS and CDR2 YFSETQ. Trimming took 0 bases from V and 4 from J, leaving 19 bases between them. The CDR3 sequence is 17 residues long. The CDR3 loop reads CASSLAPLVGESYGYTF. CDR3 sequence (DNA): TGCGCCAGCAGCTTGGCCCCTCTTGTGGGAGAAAGCTATGGCTACACCTTC.